These 12 T cell receptor beta chains were sequenced from one sample in a study of shared clonotypes between healthy human individuals (dated by TCRdb to 2020 to 2021). Libraries were built with the immunoSEQ multiplex PCR assay. TCRdb limited this immuneACCESS table to in-frame rearrangements with V and J called. A share of clones is missing; checked studies link under half to unresolved V genes, and the rest is unexplained. Present in this sample are some 1.4 million clones, around 97% of which were seen just once. The ten top clones hold roughly 1.2% of the sample. The sample was naive CD4+ T cells sorted from blood. Taken with the paper, the label for cell subset or site translates to: CD45RA+ positively selected. These receptors all stem from a man aged 25-40 years in good health.

This chain links TRBV4-2 with TRBJ2-3; D call uncertain. The CDR3 consists of 14 residues. The V end lost 0 bases, the J end lost 0 bases, and 4 bases lay between the germline ends. Germline V CDR1 and CDR2: LGHNA, YNFKEQ. The CDR3 sequence is CASSQEGSTDTQYF. Here the CDR3 DNA reads TGTGCCAGCAGCCAAGAAGGTAGCACAGATACGCAGTATTTT.

The V and J genes are TRBV18 and TRBJ2-5, with a possible D match to TRBD1 (5 bases). Germline V CDR1 and CDR2: KGHSH, LQKENI. CDR3 length: 14 amino acids. V lost 4 bases and J lost 5, with 14 bases in between. Here the CDR3 DNA reads TGTGCCAGCTCACGATCCCGGGCAGGGGAGACCCAGTACTTC. Its translation is CASSRSRAGETQYF.

The CDR3 DNA reads TGTGCCAGCAGGCGGGTCTACGAGCAGTACTTC. Translated, it gives CASRRVYEQYF. J is TRBJ2-7 and V is TRBV2, with D maybe TRBD2 (5 bases). Trimming pared 6 bases from V and 3 bases from J, leaving 6 bases between. Looked up from germline, CDR1 is SNHLY and CDR2 is FYNNEI. There are 11 residues in the CDR3.

Comment on this clone: This CDR3 is also generated by other DNA sequences in the sample. The rearrangement uses TRBV7-8 and TRBJ2-1; D perhaps matches TRBD1 (5 bases). V shed 0 bases and J shed 3 bases, with 9 bases lying between them. Germline CDR1 reads SGHVS; CDR2 reads FQNEAQ. This CDR3 has 15 residues. The CDR3 region has the DNA TGTGCCAGCAGCTTAGCGCGCGACAGCTACAATGAGCAGTTCTTC. Its translation is CASSLARDSYNEQFF.

CDR3 in DNA: TGTGCCATCAGCTCGATTATTGAATACGAGCAGTACTTC. Translated, it gives CAISSIIEYEQYF. This rearrangement joins TRBV10-3 to TRBJ2-7; D is undetermined. This CDR3 has 13 amino acids. Trimming stripped 6 bases from V and 4 bases from J, with 13 bases between. Looked up from germline, CDR1 is ENHRY and CDR2 is SYGVKD.

In this sample, this clone turned up a few times. The same CDR3 can be traced to other DNA sequences in this sample. The J gene is TRBJ2-6, the V gene TRBV18; D is ambiguous. This CDR3 has 13 amino acids. The ends were cut back, 5 bases at V and 0 bases at J, with 2 bases in the middle. Germline V gene data show CDR1 as KGHSH and CDR2 as LQKENI. The chain's CDR3 is CASSSSGANVLTF. DNA of the CDR3: TGTGCCAGCTCAAGCTCTGGGGCCAACGTCCTGACTTTC.

The chain has TRBV11-2 and TRBJ2-7; TRBD2 matches 7 bases. J gave up 3 bases and V 0 bases, and 8 bases lay outside the gene matches. Looked up from germline, CDR1 is SGHAT and CDR2 is FQNNGV. This CDR3 is 16 amino acids long. The CDR3 DNA reads TGTGCCAGCAGCTTAGACCCCCGTCTAGCGGACTACGAGCAGTACTTC. It specifies CASSLDPRLADYEQYF.

A few counts support this clone. Distinct nucleotide sequences in the sample also encode this CDR3. The chain recombines TRBV11-2 with TRBJ1-2; D is undetermined. Germline V gene sequence: CDR1 SGHAT, CDR2 FQNNGV. V was shortened by 1 base and J by 4 bases, with 7 bases between the two germline ends. The CDR3 sequence is 13 residues long. The CDR3 is CASSLGQSYGYTF. The CDR3, as DNA: TGTGCCAGCAGCTTAGGACAATCCTATGGCTACACCTTC.

The rearrangement joins TRBV10-3 to TRBJ1-1; the D gene is possibly TRBD1 (5 bases). This CDR3 comprises 13 residues. The germline CDR1 and CDR2 sequences are ENHRY and SYGVKD. Trimming took 7 bases from V and 5 from J, leaving 14 bases between them. The CDR3 sequence is CAIKRGAGTEAFF. The CDR3, as DNA: TGTGCCATCAAAAGGGGAGCTGGAACTGAAGCTTTCTTT.

V usage is TRBV18 and J usage is TRBJ2-7; 9 bases are shared with TRBD2. Germline values: CDR1 KGHSH, CDR2 LQKENI. The CDR3 is 15 amino acids. V lost 4 bases to trimming and J lost 4 bases; unmatched junction nucleotides: 8. The CDR3 region is CASSRRLAAQYEQYF. The DNA of the CDR3 is TGTGCCAGCTCACGAAGACTAGCGGCCCAGTACGAGCAGTACTTC.

V and J are TRBV7-2 and TRBJ1-1; 12 bases match TRBD1. The length of the CDR3 is 18 residues. In germline, CDR1 is SGHTA, CDR2 FQGNSA. The V and J ends lost 1 base and 5 bases, in that order; junction bases with no gene match: 11. For the CDR3, the DNA is TGTGCCAGCAGCTTAGGGGCCGGGACAGGGGGCAAAAGGACTGAAGCTTTCTTT. It encodes CASSLGAGTGGKRTEAFF.

V usage is TRBV6-6 and J usage is TRBJ1-2; 7 nucleotides agree with TRBD1. CDR3 length: 14 amino acids. Germline V gene data show CDR1 as MNHNY and CDR2 as SVGAGI (reference sequence). Losses at the gene ends were 0 bases for V and 2 bases for J; bases not matched to a gene: 0. The DNA for the CDR3 is TGTGCCAGCAGTTACTCGACAGGGAACTATGGCTACACCTTC. Its translation: CASSYSTGNYGYTF.